This T cell receptor (beta chain) was captured in a study of cytotoxic CD8 clonotypes in ibrutinib-treated CLL. Looking at the study overall: Response material was collected after a median around 12 months of treatment, range 6 to 36.

Here immunoSEQ multiplex PCR was the method, and the copy in TCRdb shows in-frame clones only, minus some. The sample holds more than 85,000 clones, approximately 71% seen once. Germline values: CDR1 MDHEN, CDR2 SYDVKM. V was pared by 8 bases and J by 4 bases, with 10 bases of the junction left unmatched. CDR3 length: 15 residues. Specimen: PBMCs, collected after 24 months of ibrutinib treatment. V usage is TRBV28 and J usage is TRBJ2-1; 8 nucleotides agree with TRBD2. The clonotype comes from a human donor with chronic lymphocytic leukemia. The chain's CDR3 is CASATPTGGYNEQFF. CDR3 coding DNA: TGTGCCAGCGCTACGCCGACGGGAGGGTACAATGAGCAGTTCTTC.